This entry lists 8 T cell receptor beta chains sequenced from one sample in a study of CD8+CD57+ T cells in acquired aplastic anemia. The TCR beta profiling, which covered VDJ combination and CDR3 sequence, was carried out using genomic DNA as the template. TCRdb redid the calling of the reads with MiXCR, one entry per CDR3 protein. The sample has about 160,000 distinct CDR3 sequences, roughly two thirds seen once; the top ten hold around 45%. Patients chosen for sequencing had CD8+CD57+ cells that had expanded, as shown by flow cytometry. Specimen: sorted CD4+, CD8+, or CD8+CD57+ T cells (not recorded which) from PBMCs. These TCRs come from a human donor with aplastic anemia.

The gene calls are TRBV14 and TRBJ1-1; D may be TRBD1 (5 bases). This CDR3 spans 12 amino acids. Germline V lookup: CDR1 SGHDN, CDR2 FVKESK. Deletions cut 5 bases from V and 8 bases from J, with 12 bases between. The CDR3 spells CASSKRGGEAFF. In DNA, the CDR3 is TGTGCCAGCAGCAAACGGGGCGGGGAAGCTTTCTTT.

The V and J genes are TRBV7-9 and TRBJ2-1; 9 nucleotides line up with TRBD2. Looked up from germline, CDR1 is SEHNR and CDR2 is FQNEAQ (reference sequence). The CDR3 covers 16 residues. With 6 bases clipped from V and 7 bases from J, the junction kept 13 bases outside the gene matches. CDR3 DNA: TGTGCCAGCAGTTATCCACTGACTAGCGGAGAAAATGAGCAGTTCTTC. Its translation is CASSYPLTSGENEQFF. Together with reference TRBV7-9 and TRBJ2-1, the CDR3 gives the full variable domain: DTGVSQNPRHKITKRGQNVTFRCDPISEHNRLYWYRQTLGQGPEFLTYFQNEAQLEKSRLLSDRFSAERPKGSFSTLEIQRTEQGDSAMYLCASSYPLTSGENEQFFGPGTRLTVL.

This clonotype was detected once. V usage is TRBV5-1 and J usage is TRBJ1-1; D is unresolved. The germline V and J ends were trimmed by 3 bases and 8 bases, with 11 bases remaining between them. Germline values: CDR1 SGHRS, CDR2 YFSETQ. The CDR3 contains 12 residues. The CDR3 is CASSSNQVEAFF. The CDR3 region has the DNA TGCGCCAGCAGCTCCAATCAGGTGGAAGCTTTCTTT. Complete variable domain (other parts from reference TRBV5-1 and TRBJ1-1): KAGVTQTPRYLIKTRGQQVTLSCSPISGHRSVSWYQQTPGQGLQFLFEYFSETQRNKGNFPGRFSGRQFSNSRSEMNVSTLELGDSALYLCASSSNQVEAFFGQGTRLTVV.

The chain combines TRBV7-6 with TRBJ2-3; 9 nucleotides line up with TRBD1. Per germline, CDR1 SGHVS and CDR2 FNYEAQ. The CDR3 is made up of 14 amino acids. The junction had 5 bases not matched to a gene; V was cut back by 6 bases and J by 4 bases. CDR3 sequence reads: CASSRTGVADTQYF. The CDR3 bases are TGTGCCAGCAGTAGGACAGGGGTGGCAGATACGCAGTATTTT.

The CDR3 DNA is TGTGCCAGTAGTATCGGGGCGGCGCGGTCACCCCTCCACTTT. Translated, it gives CASSIGAARSPLHF. This chain connects TRBV19 to TRBJ1-6, with D maybe TRBD1 (5 bases). Germline V gene lookup returns CDR1 LNHDA and CDR2 SQIVND (reference sequence). There are 14 residues in the CDR3. V lost 3 bases and J lost 10, with 13 bases in between.

The rearrangement uses TRBV7-3 and TRBJ1-1; possible D gene TRBD1, 5 bases. This CDR3 region has 15 residues. Germline V gene lookup returns CDR1 SGHTA and CDR2 FQGTGA. The V gene lost 2 bases and the J gene lost 1 base, with 11 bases spanning the gap. In DNA, the CDR3 is TGTGCCAGCAGCTTAGGCCGGGGCAGGAACACTGAAGCTTTCTTT. As protein: CASSLGRGRNTEAFF.

J is TRBJ1-1 and V is TRBV4-1; D is unclear. V shed 1 base and J shed 1 base, with 10 bases lying between them. The CDR3 consists of 15 residues. Germline CDR1 and CDR2: MGHRA and YSYEKL. CDR3 amino acids: CASSQGAIPNTEAFF. CDR3 DNA sequence: TGCGCCAGCAGCCAAGGTGCCATACCGAACACTGAAGCTTTCTTT.

The genes are TRBV5-6 and TRBJ2-3; D gene ambiguous. This CDR3 region has 14 residues. Trimming cost V 0 bases and J 2 bases, with 7 bases left between them. Germline loops: CDR1 SGHDT, CDR2 YYEEEE. This chain's CDR3 is CASSLESPTDTQYF. The CDR3 nucleotides read TGTGCCAGCAGCTTGGAAAGCCCCACAGATACGCAGTATTTT.